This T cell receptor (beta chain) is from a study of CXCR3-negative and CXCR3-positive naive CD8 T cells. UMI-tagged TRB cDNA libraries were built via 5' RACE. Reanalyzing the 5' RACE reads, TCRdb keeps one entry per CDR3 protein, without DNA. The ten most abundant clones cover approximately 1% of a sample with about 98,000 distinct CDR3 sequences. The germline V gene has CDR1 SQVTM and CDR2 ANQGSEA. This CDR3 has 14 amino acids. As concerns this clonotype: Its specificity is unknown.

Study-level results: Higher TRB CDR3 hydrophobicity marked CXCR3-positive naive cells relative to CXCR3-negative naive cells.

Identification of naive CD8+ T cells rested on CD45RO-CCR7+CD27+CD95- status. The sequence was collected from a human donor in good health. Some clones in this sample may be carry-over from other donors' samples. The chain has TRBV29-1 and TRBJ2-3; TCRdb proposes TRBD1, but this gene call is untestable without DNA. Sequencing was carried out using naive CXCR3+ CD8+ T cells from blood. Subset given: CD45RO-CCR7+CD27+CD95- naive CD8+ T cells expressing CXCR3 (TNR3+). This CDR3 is CTAVLQGIADTQYF.